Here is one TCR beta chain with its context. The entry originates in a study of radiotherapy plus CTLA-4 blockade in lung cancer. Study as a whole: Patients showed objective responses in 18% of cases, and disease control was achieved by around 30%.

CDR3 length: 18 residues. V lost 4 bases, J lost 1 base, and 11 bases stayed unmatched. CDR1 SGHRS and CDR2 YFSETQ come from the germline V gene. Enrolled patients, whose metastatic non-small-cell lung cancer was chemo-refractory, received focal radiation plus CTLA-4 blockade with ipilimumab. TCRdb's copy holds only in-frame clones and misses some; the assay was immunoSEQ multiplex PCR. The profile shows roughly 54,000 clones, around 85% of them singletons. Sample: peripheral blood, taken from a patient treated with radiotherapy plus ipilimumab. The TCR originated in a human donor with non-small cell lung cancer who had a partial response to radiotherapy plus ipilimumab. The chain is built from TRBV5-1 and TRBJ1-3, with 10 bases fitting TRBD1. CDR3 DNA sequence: TGCGCCAGCAGCGCGGGACAGGGGCGATTCTTTTCTGGAAACACCATATATTTT. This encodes CASSAGQGRFFSGNTIYF. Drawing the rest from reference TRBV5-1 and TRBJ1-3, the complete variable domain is KAGVTQTPRYLIKTRGQQVTLSCSPISGHRSVSWYQQTPGQGLQFLFEYFSETQRNKGNFPGRFSGRQFSNSRSEMNVSTLELGDSALYLCASSAGQGRFFSGNTIYFGEGSWLTVV.